A single sample gave rise to the 27 T cell receptor beta chains below, sequenced in a study of CD8 T cells in Susac syndrome. Reverse transcription of roughly 0.5 to 1 ug RNA used random hexamers. In TCRdb, the immunoSEQ multiplex PCR reads were re-called with MiXCR into one record per CDR3 protein. Seen here are roughly 330,000 distinct CDR3 sequences, about 91% observed once, and the top ten hold roughly 0.064%. Sequenced input: CD4+ T cells from PBMCs. The receptors derive from a human donor with multiple sclerosis.

The chain carries TRBV9 and TRBJ2-3; perhaps TRBD1 as D (5 bases). In germline, CDR1 is SGDLS, CDR2 YYNGEE. V was pared by 2 bases and J by 7 bases, with 17 bases between. CDR3 length equals 15 residues. The CDR3 loop is CASSVDSRARNTQYF. The CDR3 DNA follows: TGTGCCAGCAGCGTTGACTCCAGGGCCAGGAATACGCAGTATTTT. Full variable domain (missing parts from reference TRBV9 and TRBJ2-3): DSGVTQTPKHLITATGQRVTLRCSPRSGDLSVYWYQQSLDQGLQFLIQYYNGEERAKGNILERFSAQQFPDLHSELNLSSLELGDSALYFCASSVDSRARNTQYFGPGTRLTVL.

As concerns this clonotype: At one end, the junction sequence differs from germline, possibly due to a read error. The CDR3 coding sequence is TGTGCCACCTCAACAGGGGTTAATAGCAATCAGCCCCAGCATTTT. It encodes CATSTGVNSNQPQHF. V usage is TRBV18 and J usage is TRBJ1-5; 7 bases fit TRBD1. Germline loops: CDR1 KGHSH, CDR2 LQKENI. The CDR3 covers 15 residues.

V gene TRBV30 combines with J gene TRBJ2-7; 9 bases line up with TRBD1. Germline CDR1 GTSNPN, CDR2 SVGIG (reference sequence). The CDR3 is made up of 14 amino acids. J was trimmed by 0 bases and V by 4 bases; bases with no gene match: 4. CDR3 loop: CAWMKTGGSYEQYF. The CDR3 bases are TGTGCCTGGATGAAGACAGGGGGCTCCTACGAGCAGTACTTC. The whole variable domain, filled in from reference TRBV30 and TRBJ2-7, reads SQTIHQWPATLVQPVGSPLSLECTVEGTSNPNLYWYRQAAGRGLQLLFYSVGIGQISSEVPQNLSASRPQDRQFILSSKKLLLSDSGFYLCAWMKTGGSYEQYFGPGTRLTVT.

This clonotype appeared once. CDR3 sequence: CASSLVESEQYF. CDR3 coding DNA: TGCGCCAGCAGCTTGGTTGAGAGCGAGCAGTACTTC. The chain joins TRBV5-1 to TRBJ2-7; D is uncertain. CDR1 and CDR2 (germline): SGHRS, YFSETQ. The CDR3 runs to 12 residues. V was clipped by 0 bases and J by 6 bases, with 7 bases between them.

V and J are TRBV4-1 and TRBJ2-7, with 7 nucleotides matching TRBD1. The V and J ends lost 1 base and 2 bases, in that order; junction bases with no gene match: 11. The CDR3 sequence is 17 residues long. CDR1 MGHRA and CDR2 YSYEKL come from the germline V gene. As DNA, the CDR3 is TGCGCCAGCAGCCAAGCCTCAAGGGGACAGTTCACCTACGAGCAGTACTTC. Translating it yields CASSQASRGQFTYEQYF.

The gene calls are TRBV4-3 and TRBJ2-1; D may be TRBD1 or TRBD2 (5 bases each). The CDR3 is made up of 14 amino acids. The V end was cut by 4 bases, the J end by 6 bases, with 13 bases between. The germline V gene has CDR1 LGHNA and CDR2 YSLEER. CDR3 nucleotide sequence: TGCGCCAGCAGCCGGGGCCCGGGGCCCAATGAGCAGTTCTTC. This encodes CASSRGPGPNEQFF.

The chain links TRBV5-8 to TRBJ1-4; the D gene is possibly TRBD1 (6 bases). Trimming stripped 4 bases from V and 7 bases from J, with 17 bases between. Germline-derived CDR1 and CDR2 are SGHTS and YDEGEE. The CDR3 contains 15 residues. CDR3 protein: CASSPAGGLGEKLFF. For the CDR3, the DNA is TGTGCCAGCAGCCCGGCGGGGGGCCTTGGTGAAAAACTGTTTTTT.

The chain joins TRBV6-5 to TRBJ2-4; 10 nucleotides line up with TRBD1. Trimming cost V 0 bases and J 8 bases; bases outside gene matches: 4. CDR3 length equals 15 residues. Germline V gene lookup returns CDR1 MNHEY and CDR2 SVGAGI. CDR3 nucleotides: TGTGCCAGCAGTTACTCCGGGACAGGGGCTCACATTCAGTACTTC. Translated: CASSYSGTGAHIQYF.

The rearrangement uses TRBV5-1 and TRBJ2-3; either TRBD1 or TRBD2 may supply D (5 bases each). Trimming pared 3 bases from V and 0 bases from J, leaving 8 bases between. The CDR3 covers 14 residues. Germline CDR1 is SGHRS and CDR2 is YFSETQ. The CDR3 loop reads CASSWGPSTDTQYF. Written as DNA, the CDR3 is TGCGCCAGCAGCTGGGGACCTAGCACAGATACGCAGTATTTT.

The chain is built from TRBV29-1 and TRBJ1-2; D is uncertain. Germline V CDR1 and CDR2: SQVTM, ANQGSEA. The CDR3 is made up of 13 amino acids. The V gene lost 6 bases and the J gene lost 0 bases, with 11 bases spanning the gap. Here the CDR3 reads CSVGLSANYGYTF. CDR3 nucleotide sequence: TGCAGCGTAGGCCTTTCAGCTAACTATGGCTACACCTTC.

This chain connects TRBV5-4 to TRBJ1-1; 8 nucleotides line up with TRBD1. Germline CDR1 is SGHNT and CDR2 is YYREEE (reference sequence). The CDR3 has 16 residues. V was pared by 3 bases and J by 0 bases, with 7 bases of the junction left unmatched. The CDR3 bases are TGTGCCAGCAGCTCTAGGGCAGGGGGCCTGAACACTGAAGCTTTCTTT. It yields the protein CASSSRAGGLNTEAFF.

The chain combines TRBV20-1 with TRBJ2-3; TRBD1 or TRBD2 may be the D gene (5 bases each). This CDR3 spans 12 amino acids. V lost 3 bases, J lost 6 bases, and 10 bases lay in between. CDR1 and CDR2 (germline): DFQATT, SNEGSKA (reference sequence). CDR3 bases: TGCAGTGCTAGTCCAGGGACCGATACGCAGTATTTT. The encoded protein is CSASPGTDTQYF.

This sequence joins TRBV3-1 and TRBJ2-1, with 7 bases fitting TRBD2. This CDR3 has 12 residues. Germline V gene data show CDR1 as LGHDT and CDR2 as YNNKEL (reference sequence). V shed 8 bases and J 5 bases; nucleotides not matched to a gene: 3. The CDR3 nucleotides are TGTGCCAGCGTGGCGGGGGACAATGAGCAGTTCTTC. Protein sequence: CASVAGDNEQFF.

The CDR3: CASSLALAGSREQFF. Here the CDR3 DNA reads TGTGCCAGCAGTTTAGCGCTAGCGGGGTCTCGGGAGCAGTTCTTC. This chain connects TRBV6-6 to TRBJ2-1; 9 nucleotides match TRBD2. The CDR3 is 15 residues long. Per germline, CDR1 MNHNY and CDR2 SVGAGI (reference sequence). J gave up 10 bases and V 4 bases, and 11 bases lay outside the gene matches.

The rearrangement links TRBV2 to TRBJ1-4; D is undetermined. Germline V gives CDR1 SNHLY, CDR2 FYNNEI. The V and J ends lost 7 bases and 8 bases respectively, with 14 bases between them. This CDR3 contains 13 residues. The CDR3 loop reads CASNPPQREKLFF. CDR3 sequence (DNA): TGTGCCAGCAATCCGCCTCAGAGGGAAAAACTGTTTTTT.

The rearrangement joins TRBV20-1 to TRBJ2-7, with TRBD2 matching 9 bases. The ends lost 5 bases at V and 5 bases at J; junction bases unmatched: 10. The CDR3 spans 14 residues. Germline values: CDR1 DFQATT, CDR2 SNEGSKA (reference sequence). The CDR3 reads CSARPLAGVHEQYF. DNA for the CDR3: TGCAGTGCTCGACCTTTAGCGGGGGTCCACGAGCAGTACTTC.

The chain employs TRBV4-1 and TRBJ1-2; 7 positions match TRBD1. CDR1 is MGHRA and CDR2 is YSYEKL in the germline V gene. With 4 bases clipped from V and 6 bases from J, the junction kept 2 bases outside the gene matches. CDR3 length: 12 residues. The CDR3, as DNA: TGCGCCAGCAGCCTGGGGACAGATGGCTACACCTTC. Translation gives CASSLGTDGYTF.

The J gene is TRBJ1-2, the V gene TRBV24-1; no reliable D call. This CDR3 is built from 15 residues. Deletions cut 1 base from V and 4 bases from J, with 12 bases between. Germline CDR1 KGHDR, CDR2 SFDVKD. The CDR3 is CATSDFGSGTYGYTF. CDR3 nucleotide sequence: TGTGCCACCAGTGATTTCGGCAGCGGAACCTATGGCTACACCTTC.

The chain is built from TRBV4-1 and TRBJ2-7, with D unclear. V was shortened by 1 base and J by 0 bases, with 13 bases between the two germline ends. Germline loops: CDR1 MGHRA, CDR2 YSYEKL. The CDR3 contains 16 residues. The CDR3 DNA reads TGCGCCAGCAGCCAAGGGATGTCCCAAACCTCCTACGAGCAGTACTTC. It specifies CASSQGMSQTSYEQYF.

J is TRBJ1-1 and V is TRBV7-8; D is uncertain. Germline V gene lookup returns CDR1 SGHVS and CDR2 FQNEAQ. V gave up 4 bases and J gave up 5 bases, with 14 bases separating them. CDR3 length: 14 residues. The CDR3 reads CASSSRKVLTEAFF. The DNA for the CDR3 is TGTGCCAGCAGCTCCCGGAAGGTTCTAACTGAAGCTTTCTTT. Drawing the rest from reference TRBV7-8 and TRBJ1-1, the complete variable domain is GAGVSQSPRYKVAKRGQDVALRCDPISGHVSLFWYQQALGQGPEFLTYFQNEAQLDKSGLPSDRFFAERPEGSVSTLKIQRTQQEDSAVYLCASSSRKVLTEAFFGQGTRLTVV.

The chain combines TRBV7-9 with TRBJ1-4, with D uncertain. Trimming cost V 7 bases and J 0 bases, with 21 bases left between them. The CDR3 is 18 amino acids. Germline-derived CDR1 and CDR2 are SEHNR and FQNEAQ (reference sequence). In DNA form, the CDR3 reads TGTGCCAGCATCCGACGGGATCTGAAGACTGCAACTAATGAAAAACTGTTTTTT. Its protein is CASIRRDLKTATNEKLFF.

V and J are TRBV23-1 and TRBJ1-3; D gene ambiguous. TRBV23-1 is placed among ORFs of uncertain function. The length of the CDR3 is 14 residues. V lost 4 bases, J lost 0 bases, and 7 bases lay in between. This chain's CDR3 is CASSLRSSGNTIYF. The CDR3, as DNA: TGCGCCAGCAGTCTCAGATCCTCTGGAAACACCATATATTTT.

The chain couples TRBV20-1 to TRBJ2-7; D possibly corresponds to TRBD2 (6 bases). Trimming removed 3 bases from V and 5 bases from J, with 17 bases in between. The CDR3 is made up of 14 amino acids. CDR1 is DFQATT and CDR2 is SNEGSKA in the germline V gene (reference sequence). The CDR3 nucleotides are TGCAGTGCTAGGCTTGGAGGGAGCGCCGACGAGCAGTACTTC. Residues: CSARLGGSADEQYF.

The chain is built from TRBV6-2 or TRBV6-3 and TRBJ2-7, with TRBD2 matching 9 bases. The germline V gene encodes CDR1 MNHEY and CDR2 SVGEGT. The J segment lost 7 bases and the V segment lost 7 bases, leaving 8 bases of the junction unmatched. The CDR3 consists of 13 residues. CDR3 region: CASISGRSGEQYF. The CDR3 DNA sequence: TGTGCCAGCATTAGCGGGAGATCCGGGGAGCAGTACTTC.

The chain combines TRBV5-6 with TRBJ2-7, with D possibly being TRBD2 (6 bases). The V and J ends lost 4 bases and 4 bases respectively, with 12 bases between them. In germline, CDR1 is SGHDT, CDR2 YYEEEE. The CDR3 is made up of 13 amino acids. The CDR3 protein is CASSGGLQYEQYF. The CDR3 region has the DNA TGTGCCAGCAGCGGGGGACTTCAGTACGAGCAGTACTTC.

This clonotype was recorded a few times. The chain links TRBV12-3 or TRBV12-4 to TRBJ1-5; the D gene is possibly TRBD1 (6 bases). This CDR3 comprises 16 residues. V was shortened by 3 bases and J by 2 bases, with 14 bases between the two germline ends. CDR3 DNA sequence: TGTGCCAGCAGTTTGGGGGCGGGGGCAGGCAATCAGCCCCAGCATTTT. This translates into CASSLGAGAGNQPQHF.

This chain links TRBV18 with TRBJ2-5, with TRBD2 matching over 7 bases. CDR3 size: 16 residues. Germline V CDR1 and CDR2: KGHSH, LQKENI. V lost 1 base and J lost 2; bases outside the gene matches: 7. The chain's CDR3 is CASSPRPAAGQETQYF. CDR3 nucleotide sequence: TGTGCCAGCTCACCACGACCAGCAGCGGGACAAGAGACCCAGTACTTC.